Below are 8 T cell receptor beta chains sequenced from a single sample in a study of cytomegalovirus exposure and HLA in healthy donors. Both 60 Vbeta primers and 13 Jbeta primers went into the PCR. Profiling relied on immunoSEQ multiplex PCR, and the TCRdb table lists in-frame clones only, not all of them. Among about 140,000 clones listed, roughly three quarters were seen once. The sample was PBMCs. Receptor source: a female donor in good health and CMV-seronegative.

This clone was counted between two and nine times. The CDR3 loop is CASSLSTGTYEQYF. The CDR3 coding sequence is TGTGCCAGCAGCTTGTCGACAGGGACCTACGAGCAGTACTTC. The chain is built from TRBV7-8 and TRBJ2-7; 7 nucleotides match TRBD1. Germline V gives CDR1 SGHVS, CDR2 FQNEAQ. Unmatched junction bases numbered 4, after V lost 3 bases and J lost 2 bases. The CDR3 loop spans 14 amino acids. The complete variable domain, with remaining parts taken from reference TRBV7-8 and TRBJ2-7, reads GAGVSQSPRYKVAKRGQDVALRCDPISGHVSLFWYQQALGQGPEFLTYFQNEAQLDKSGLPSDRFFAERPEGSVSTLKIQRTQQEDSAVYLCASSLSTGTYEQYFGPGTRLTVT.

The V and J genes are TRBV7-3 and TRBJ2-2; D gene unclear. V lost 3 bases to trimming and J lost 6 bases, with 11 bases between them. CDR3 length: 14 residues. Germline CDR1 is SGHTA and CDR2 is FQGTGA. CDR3 sequence reads: CASSFGPAPGELFF. CDR3 DNA: TGTGCCAGCAGCTTTGGGCCAGCTCCCGGGGAGCTGTTTTTT.

This sequence joins TRBV2 and TRBJ1-1; weak D call: TRBD1 (6 bases). The CDR3 length is 13 residues. The V end lost 6 bases, the J end lost 1 base, and 9 bases lay between the germline ends. CDR1 SNHLY and CDR2 FYNNEI come from the germline V gene. CDR3 sequence: CASSLTGNTEAFF. The CDR3, as DNA: TGTGCCAGCAGCCTGACAGGGAACACTGAAGCTTTCTTT.

The gene calls are TRBV6-1 and TRBJ2-1; tentatively, D is TRBD2 (5 bases). V was trimmed by 3 bases and J by 2 bases, leaving 8 bases between them. The CDR3 loop spans 14 amino acids. CDR1 is MNHNS and CDR2 is SASEGT in the germline V gene. The CDR3 region is CASSEASPYNEQFF. CDR3 sequence (DNA): TGTGCCAGCAGTGAGGCTAGCCCCTACAATGAGCAGTTCTTC.

This clone turned up a few times. This chain joins TRBV5-1 and TRBJ1-1, with 12 bases aligning to TRBD1. V was clipped by 4 bases and J by 5 bases; unmatched bases: 6. This CDR3 spans 15 amino acids. Germline CDR1 and CDR2: SGHRS and YFSETQ. This CDR3 reads CASSNRDRGPTEAFF. CDR3 DNA sequence: TGCGCCAGCAGCAACCGGGACAGGGGGCCGACTGAAGCTTTCTTT.

The chain has TRBV4-1 and TRBJ1-1; no clear D. With 1 base removed from V and 0 bases from J, the gap between germline ends came to 6 bases. The germline gives CDR1 MGHRA, CDR2 YSYEKL. The CDR3 runs 14 residues. Written as DNA, the CDR3 is TGCGCCAGCAGCCAAGGGACTTTGAACACTGAAGCTTTCTTT. This sequence encodes CASSQGTLNTEAFF.

The chain recombines TRBV6-5 with TRBJ2-1; D is perhaps TRBD2 (5 bases). Germline V CDR1 and CDR2: MNHEY, SVGAGI. The CDR3 sequence is 13 residues long. V shed 5 bases and J shed 6 bases, with 11 bases lying between them. CDR3 in DNA: TGTGCCAGCAGTGGTCTTCGGGGCAATGAGCAGTTCTTC. As protein: CASSGLRGNEQFF.

DNA for the CDR3: TGTGCCAGCAGCCGAAGCTCCGGGACAGCTCTGACGGAGACCCAGTACTTC. Its translation is CASSRSSGTALTETQYF. The chain uses TRBV14 and TRBJ2-5; 7 bases fit TRBD1. Germline lookup yields CDR1 SGHDN and CDR2 FVKESK. This CDR3 spans 17 amino acids. V was clipped by 4 bases and J by 5 bases; unmatched bases: 16.